A single sample is the source of the 16 T cell receptor beta chains below, sequenced in a study of shared clonotypes between healthy human individuals. Libraries were prepared by immunoSEQ multiplex PCR; TCRdb keeps only in-frame clonotypes and omits some of them. The sample includes under 2.5 million clones, less than 95% of them seen just once. The sequenced material came from naive CD4+ T cells from PBMCs. As for subset: CD45RA+ positively selected. Receptor source: a man aged 18 to 30 in good health. Some clones in this sample may be carry-over from other donors' samples.

The chain couples TRBV5-1 to TRBJ2-3, with D perhaps given as TRBD1 or TRBD2 (6 bases each). Trimming removed 2 bases at V and 6 bases at J, with 13 bases between. The germline gives CDR1 SGHRS, CDR2 YFSETQ. The CDR3 is 14 amino acids. The DNA for the CDR3 is TGCGCCAGCAGCTTCATCGGGGGCCACGATACGCAGTATTTT. Its protein is CASSFIGGHDTQYF.

This clone appeared once. V usage is TRBV10-3 and J usage is TRBJ2-7, with D hard to call. The V gene's germline CDR1 is ENHRY and CDR2 SYGVKD. V lost 2 bases to trimming and J lost 6 bases, with 8 bases between them. The CDR3 totals 12 residues. The CDR3 reads CAISESPREQYF. The CDR3 DNA reads as TGTGCCATCAGTGAGAGCCCTCGCGAGCAGTACTTC.

The genes are TRBV5-1 and TRBJ2-7, with D perhaps matching TRBD2 (7 bases). CDR3 size: 14 residues. V was trimmed by 1 base and J by 3 bases, leaving 11 bases between them. Per germline, CDR1 SGHRS and CDR2 YFSETQ. The CDR3 is CASSLPGGGYEQYF. As DNA, the CDR3 is TGCGCCAGCAGCTTGCCGGGGGGCGGCTACGAGCAGTACTTC.

This chain uses TRBV7-3 with TRBJ2-5; possibly TRBD1 for D (5 bases). Trimming removed 3 bases at V and 4 bases at J, with 9 bases between. The CDR3 sequence is 13 residues long. The V gene's germline CDR1 is SGHTA and CDR2 FQGTGA. CDR3: CASSFEQGETQYF. In nucleotides, the CDR3 is TGTGCCAGCAGCTTCGAGCAGGGAGAGACCCAGTACTTC.

This chain connects TRBV5-1 to TRBJ2-7, with D possibly TRBD1 on 6 matching bases. There are 16 residues in the CDR3. Trimming left V 3 bases short and J 5 bases short, with 21 bases between. Germline V gives CDR1 SGHRS, CDR2 YFSETQ. The CDR3 nucleotides are TGCGCCAGCAGCTCCACGTCGGGGACACCCTATCACGAGCAGTACTTC. This gives the protein CASSSTSGTPYHEQYF.

The chain links TRBV5-5 to TRBJ1-1; D is unclear. V shed 7 bases and J shed 4 bases, with 23 bases lying between them. The CDR3 contains 16 residues. Germline CDR1 and CDR2: SGHKS and YYEKEE (reference sequence). CDR3 region: CASSSVSVLGGTEAFF. As DNA, the CDR3 is TGTGCCAGCTCAAGCGTCTCCGTCCTGGGAGGCACTGAAGCTTTCTTT.

A word on this clone: Within the sample, other DNA sequences also encode this same CDR3. V is TRBV5-1 and J is TRBJ1-4, with D possibly matching TRBD1 (5 bases). The CDR3 sequence is 15 residues long. V was shortened by 3 bases and J by 0 bases, with 9 bases between the two germline ends. Germline V lookup: CDR1 SGHRS, CDR2 YFSETQ. CDR3 coding DNA: TGCGCCAGCAGCTCCACAGGTGCAACTAATGAAAAACTGTTTTTT. Its translation is CASSSTGATNEKLFF.

The chain couples TRBV9 to TRBJ2-7, with D perhaps matching TRBD2 (6 bases). V dropped 6 bases and J dropped 6 bases, with 22 bases sitting between them. There are 15 residues in the CDR3. Looked up from germline, CDR1 is SGDLS and CDR2 is YYNGEE. The chain's CDR3 is CASTNDGLSRCEQYF. In DNA form, the CDR3 reads TGTGCCAGCACCAATGACGGACTATCAAGGTGCGAGCAGTACTTC.

V and J are TRBV28 and TRBJ2-5, with D perhaps TRBD2 (5 bases). The CDR3 runs 17 residues. Germline loops: CDR1 MDHEN, CDR2 SYDVKM. V lost 3 bases and J lost 2, with 19 bases in between. The CDR3 region is CASSLPSPHGIQETQYF. The CDR3 DNA is TGTGCCAGCAGTTTGCCCTCCCCGCACGGGATTCAAGAGACCCAGTACTTC.

Concerning this clone itself: The junction and the germline gene differ at one end; a read error may be behind it. The V call is TRBV7-2, the J call TRBJ2-7; 14 nucleotides line up with TRBD2. The CDR3 consists of 16 residues. The germline V gene encodes CDR1 SGHTA and CDR2 FQGNSA. The CDR3 DNA sequence: TGTGCCAGCAGCAAAGGCGGGACTAGCGGGAGTGTCTTGTGGAACTTC. It encodes CASSKGGTSGSVLWNF.

A few counts support this clone. This chain uses TRBV5-1 with TRBJ2-1, with unresolved D. CDR3 length: 15 residues. V was clipped by 2 bases and J by 7 bases, with 16 bases between them. CDR1 and CDR2 from the germline V gene are SGHRS and YFSETQ. The CDR3 region is CASSFTDRVGNEQFF. The CDR3 DNA sequence: TGCGCCAGCAGCTTCACGGACCGGGTAGGAAATGAGCAGTTCTTC.

The chain carries TRBV28 and TRBJ2-1; D is uncertain. Germline V gene lookup returns CDR1 MDHEN and CDR2 SYDVKM. Trimming took off 2 bases at V and 8 bases at J, with 7 bases between the two ends. The CDR3 runs to 12 residues. CDR3 nucleotides: TGTGCCAGCAGTTTAAGTTCCCATGAGCAGTTCTTC. Protein product: CASSLSSHEQFF.

The chain employs TRBV10-3 and TRBJ2-2; D is uncertain. This CDR3 contains 17 residues. Germline V gives CDR1 ENHRY, CDR2 SYGVKD. The V and J ends lost 0 bases and 4 bases respectively, with 15 bases between them. The CDR3 nucleotides read TGTGCCATCAGTGAGTCGACGGCAAACCCGGGCACCGGGGAGCTGTTTTTT. This sequence encodes CAISESTANPGTGELFF.

This chain joins TRBV15 and TRBJ2-7; unclear D gene. Trimming shortened V by 3 bases and J by 4 bases, and 10 bases separated the two germline ends. Germline V gives CDR1 LNHNV, CDR2 YYDKDF (reference sequence). The CDR3 covers 13 residues. The CDR3 spells CATSRRDQYEQYF. Here the CDR3 DNA reads TGTGCCACCAGCAGGCGAGATCAGTACGAGCAGTACTTC.

The chain carries TRBV14 and TRBJ2-3, with D perhaps TRBD2 (5 bases). Trimming left V 7 bases short and J 1 base short, with 9 bases between. The CDR3 runs 13 residues. CDR1 is SGHDN and CDR2 is FVKESK in the germline V gene. CDR3 residues: CASTEDRTDTQYF. Here the CDR3 DNA reads TGTGCCAGCACGGAGGATCGCACAGATACGCAGTATTTT. Supplemented by reference TRBV14 and TRBJ2-3, the full variable domain reads EAGVTQFPSHSVIEKGQTVTLRCDPISGHDNLYWYRRVMGKEIKFLLHFVKESKQDESGMPNNRFLAERTGGTYSTLKVQPAELEDSGVYFCASTEDRTDTQYFGPGTRLTVL.

The chain recombines TRBV5-1 with TRBJ1-2; TRBD1 matches at 9 bases. In germline, CDR1 is SGHRS, CDR2 YFSETQ. The CDR3 extends over 14 amino acids. V lost 4 bases to trimming and J lost 4 bases; unmatched junction nucleotides: 5. The CDR3 region is CASSAQGQGYGYTF. CDR3 in DNA: TGCGCCAGCAGCGCCCAGGGACAGGGCTATGGCTACACCTTC.